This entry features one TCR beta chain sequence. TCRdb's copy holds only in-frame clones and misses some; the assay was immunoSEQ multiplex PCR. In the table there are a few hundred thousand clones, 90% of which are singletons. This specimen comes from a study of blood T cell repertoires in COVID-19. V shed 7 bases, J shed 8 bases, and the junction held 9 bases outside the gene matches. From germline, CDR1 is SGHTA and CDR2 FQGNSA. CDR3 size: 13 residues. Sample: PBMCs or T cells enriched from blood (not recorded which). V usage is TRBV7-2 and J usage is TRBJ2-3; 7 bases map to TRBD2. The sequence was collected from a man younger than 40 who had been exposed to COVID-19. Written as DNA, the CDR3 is TGTGCCAGCAAGATGGGGGGGGTGGTTACGCAGTATTTT. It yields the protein CASKMGGVVTQYF.